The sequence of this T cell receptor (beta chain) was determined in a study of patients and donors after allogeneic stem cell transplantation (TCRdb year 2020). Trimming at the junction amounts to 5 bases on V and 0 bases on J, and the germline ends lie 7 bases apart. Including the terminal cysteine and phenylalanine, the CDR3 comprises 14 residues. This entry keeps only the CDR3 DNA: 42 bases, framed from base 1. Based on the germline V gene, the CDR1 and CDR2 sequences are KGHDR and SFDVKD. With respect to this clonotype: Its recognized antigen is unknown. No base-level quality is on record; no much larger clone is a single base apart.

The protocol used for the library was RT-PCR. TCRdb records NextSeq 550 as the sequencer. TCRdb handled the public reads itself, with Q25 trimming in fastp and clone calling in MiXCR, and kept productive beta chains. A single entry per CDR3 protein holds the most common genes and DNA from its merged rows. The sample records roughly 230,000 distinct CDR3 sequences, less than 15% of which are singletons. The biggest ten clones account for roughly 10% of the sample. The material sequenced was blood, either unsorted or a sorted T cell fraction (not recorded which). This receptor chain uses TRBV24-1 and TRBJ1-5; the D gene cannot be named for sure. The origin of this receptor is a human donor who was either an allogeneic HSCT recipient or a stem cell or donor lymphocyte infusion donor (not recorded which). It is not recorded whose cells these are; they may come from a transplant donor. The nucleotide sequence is TGTGCCACCAGTGGGGGAAATAGCAATCAGCCCCAGCATTTT. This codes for CATSGGNSNQPQHF.